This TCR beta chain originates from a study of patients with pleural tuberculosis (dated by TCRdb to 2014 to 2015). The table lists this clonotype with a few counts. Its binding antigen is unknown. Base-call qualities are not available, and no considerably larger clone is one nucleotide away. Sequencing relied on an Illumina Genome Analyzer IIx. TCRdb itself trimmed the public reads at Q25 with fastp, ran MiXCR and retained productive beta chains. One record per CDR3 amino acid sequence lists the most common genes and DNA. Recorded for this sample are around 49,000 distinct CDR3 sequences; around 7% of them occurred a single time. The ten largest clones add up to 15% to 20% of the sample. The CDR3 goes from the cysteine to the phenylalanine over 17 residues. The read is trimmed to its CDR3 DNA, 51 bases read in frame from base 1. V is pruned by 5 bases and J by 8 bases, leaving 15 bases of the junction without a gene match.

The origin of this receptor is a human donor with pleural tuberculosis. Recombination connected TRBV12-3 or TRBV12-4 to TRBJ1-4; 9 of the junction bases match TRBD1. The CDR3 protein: CASSPSPGQGKGEKLFF. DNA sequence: TGTGCCAGCAGTCCGTCACCGGGACAGGGTAAAGGGGAAAAACTGTTTTTT.